This TCR beta chain was recovered during a study of OX40 agonist ivuxolimab in advanced cancers. The study's findings and limits: CD4+ and CD8+ T cells in blood underwent clonal expansion by week 6 at 0.1 to 3.0 mg/kg. Averaging showed that CD8+ T cells had more expanded clones than CD4+ did.

A note on this clone: Its antigen is undetermined.

The CDR3 has 14 amino acids. Sequencing was performed with immunoSEQ multiplex PCR; in TCRdb, only in-frame clones are kept and a portion is missing. Of 65,000 to 75,000 clones listed, approximately 81% were seen once; the top ten hold roughly 0.89%. The source material was CD4+ or CD8+ T cells sorted from blood, sampled in a trial of the OX40 agonist ivuxolimab. This TCR was sampled from an adult with an advanced solid tumor such as melanoma, head and neck, liver or kidney cancer. The chain has TRBV7-5 and TRBJ1-4. TRBV7-5 is deemed a pseudogene. Written as DNA, the CDR3 is TGTGTCAGAAGCTCCCAGGGGGGGGTTGAAAAACTGTTTTTT. It is translated as CVRSSQGGVEKLFF.